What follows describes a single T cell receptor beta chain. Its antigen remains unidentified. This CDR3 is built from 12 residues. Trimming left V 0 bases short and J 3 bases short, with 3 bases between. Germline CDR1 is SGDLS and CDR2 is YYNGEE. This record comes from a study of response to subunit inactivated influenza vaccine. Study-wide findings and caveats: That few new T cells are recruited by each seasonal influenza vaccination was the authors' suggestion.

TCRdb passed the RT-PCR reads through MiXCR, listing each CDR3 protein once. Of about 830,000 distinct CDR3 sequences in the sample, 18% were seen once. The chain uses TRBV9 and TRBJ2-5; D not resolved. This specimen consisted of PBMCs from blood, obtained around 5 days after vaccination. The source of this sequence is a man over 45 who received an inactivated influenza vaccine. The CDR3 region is CASSVDKETQYF. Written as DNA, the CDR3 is TGTGCCAGCAGCGTAGATAAAGAGACCCAGTACTTC.